What follows are 32 T cell receptor beta chains derived from one specimen sequenced in a study of vaccination effects on CD4 cells after COVID-19. It was after approximately 11 days of culture that CD4+ T cells were isolated. Their recognized antigens are unknown. The repertoire was sequenced with immunoSEQ multiplex PCR; TCRdb's copy has only in-frame clones and lacks some. The table lists tens of thousands of clones, around 67% of them singletons. The starting material was CD4+ T cells from PBMCs cultured without peptide, obtained before COVID-19 vaccination. These receptors were collected from a human donor who received a COVID-19 vaccine.

CDR3 region: CASSLGSGRPPYNEQFF. In DNA, the CDR3 is TGTGCCAGCTCACTGGGTAGCGGGAGGCCCCCCTACAATGAGCAGTTCTTC. The chain couples TRBV18 to TRBJ2-1; the match to TRBD2 covers 10 bases. CDR3 length: 17 residues. J lost 2 bases, V lost 4 bases, and 8 bases had no gene match. In germline, CDR1 is KGHSH, CDR2 LQKENI.

This clone was detected only once. This chain connects TRBV19 to TRBJ1-1; D is perhaps TRBD1 (5 bases). The germline gives CDR1 LNHDA, CDR2 SQIVND (reference sequence). The V gene lost 10 bases and the J gene lost 10 bases, with 13 bases spanning the gap. This CDR3 has 10 amino acids. The DNA of the CDR3 is TGTGCCACCAAGAGGGGCGGAGCTTTCTTT. It translates to CATKRGGAFF.

The chain recombines TRBV2 with TRBJ2-7; D call uncertain. This CDR3 has 17 amino acids. CDR1 and CDR2 from the germline V gene are SNHLY and FYNNEI. Between the trimmed V and J ends, which lost 6 bases and 1 base, there was a span of 22 bases. Here the CDR3 reads CASSPLGPTSRSYEQYF. The CDR3 DNA reads TGTGCCAGCAGCCCCCTTGGGCCCACATCCCGGTCCTACGAGCAGTACTTC.

CDR3 nucleotide sequence: TGTGCCAGCAGCTACACACTAACCACCAGCACAGATACGCAGTATTTT. Translated: CASSYTLTTSTDTQYF. V gene TRBV5-5 combines with J gene TRBJ2-3; D gene ambiguous. CDR1 SGHKS and CDR2 YYEKEE come from the germline V gene (reference sequence). The CDR3 is 16 residues long. V was pared by 3 bases and J by 0 bases, with 14 bases between.

This chain connects TRBV7-3 to TRBJ2-7; 7 bases match TRBD1. The CDR3 covers 16 residues. V shed 5 bases, J shed 6 bases, and the junction held 16 bases outside the gene matches. CDR1 is SGHTA, CDR2 FQGTGA, per germline. The DNA for the CDR3 is TGTGCCAGCAGCCCCCCCCGGGACAGCCCGAGGGGCGAGCAGTACTTC. Amino acid sequence: CASSPPRDSPRGEQYF. Looking up the rest from reference TRBV7-3 and TRBJ2-7 gives the full variable domain: GAGVSQTPSNKVTEKGKYVELRCDPISGHTALYWYRQSLGQGPEFLIYFQGTGAADDSGLPNDRFFAVRPEGSVSTLKIQRTERGDSAVYLCASSPPRDSPRGEQYFGPGTRLTVT.

V usage is TRBV7-9 and J usage is TRBJ2-3; the D gene is possibly TRBD2 (7 bases). There are 16 residues in the CDR3. Trimming left V 2 bases short and J 7 bases short, with 19 bases between. Germline V gene data show CDR1 as SEHNR and CDR2 as FQNEAQ (reference sequence). The CDR3 coding sequence is TGTGCCAGCAGCTTACGACGGGGCGGGGGCACTAATACGCAGTATTTT. Its translation: CASSLRRGGGTNTQYF.

This clone was seen only once. This chain uses TRBV4-3 with TRBJ1-1; D might be TRBD1 (5 bases). Per the germline V gene, CDR1 is LGHNA and CDR2 is YSLEER. Between the trimmed V and J ends, which lost 0 bases and 1 base, there was a span of 12 bases. The CDR3 consists of 16 residues. The CDR3 here is CASSQDYRQKNTEAFF. The CDR3 DNA follows: TGCGCCAGCAGCCAAGATTATCGACAGAAGAACACTGAAGCTTTCTTT.

The V and J genes are TRBV19 and TRBJ2-7; the D is unclear. This CDR3 contains 13 residues. Germline values: CDR1 LNHDA, CDR2 SQIVND (reference sequence). Deletions cut 3 bases from V and 2 bases from J, with 8 bases between. The CDR3 here is CASSIGRTYEQYF. CDR3 nucleotide sequence: TGTGCCAGTAGTATTGGCAGGACCTACGAGCAGTACTTC.

This clone was detected once. The J gene is TRBJ2-5, the V gene TRBV28, with TRBD2 as a possible D gene (7 bases). The CDR3 is 15 residues long. V dropped 7 bases and J dropped 5 bases, with 20 bases sitting between them. Germline V gene data show CDR1 as MDHEN and CDR2 as SYDVKM. The CDR3 DNA is TGTGCCAGCACCCTAGCCCGGGGGGCTTGGGAGACCCAGTACTTC. Its protein product is CASTLARGAWETQYF.

The chain links TRBV19 to TRBJ2-7; 10 bases line up with TRBD1. Trimming cost V 5 bases and J 0 bases; bases outside gene matches: 10. In germline, CDR1 is LNHDA, CDR2 SQIVND (reference sequence). The CDR3 has 17 amino acids. The CDR3 region is CASSVIDRGPISYEQYF. For the CDR3, the DNA is TGTGCCAGTAGTGTAATCGACAGGGGGCCCATCTCCTACGAGCAGTACTTC.

The chain carries TRBV28 and TRBJ1-1; possible D gene TRBD1, 6 bases. This CDR3 region has 19 residues. V was cut by 4 bases and J by 0 bases, with 24 bases left in between. CDR1 and CDR2 from the germline V gene are MDHEN and SYDVKM. CDR3 sequence reads: CASSSSPRQVGKMNTEAFF. CDR3 sequence (DNA): TGTGCCAGCAGTTCCTCCCCTCGACAGGTGGGGAAGATGAACACTGAAGCTTTCTTT.

The genes are TRBV4-1 and TRBJ1-2; D unresolved. V was cut by 2 bases and J by 3 bases, with 19 bases left in between. This CDR3 has 17 amino acids. The germline V gene has CDR1 MGHRA and CDR2 YSYEKL. DNA of the CDR3: TGCGCCAGCAGCCAAAAAAGCGGCGGGGATAACCACTATGGCTACACCTTC. As protein: CASSQKSGGDNHYGYTF.

This clone came up a few times. The J gene is TRBJ1-2, the V gene TRBV2; D is unclear. This CDR3 region has 12 residues. V lost 3 bases and J 8 bases, leaving 10 bases between the germline ends. From germline, CDR1 is SNHLY and CDR2 FYNNEI. CDR3 residues: CASSEVWYGYTF. The CDR3, as DNA: TGTGCCAGCAGTGAGGTCTGGTACGGCTACACCTTC. The entire variable domain, with the rest obtained from reference TRBV2 and TRBJ1-2, is as follows: EPEVTQTPSHQVTQMGQEVILRCVPISNHLYFYWYRQILGQKVEFLVSFYNNEISEKSEIFDDQFSVERPDGSNFTLKIRSTKLEDSAMYFCASSEVWYGYTFGSGTRLTVV.

This clone was observed a handful of times. The V call is TRBV3-1 (or the pseudogene TRBV3-2), the J call TRBJ1-2; D is unclear. The germline V gene encodes CDR1 LGHDT and CDR2 YNNKEL (reference sequence). This CDR3 comprises 16 residues. Trimming stripped 0 bases from V and 9 bases from J, with 20 bases between. Here the CDR3 reads CASSQDESSRTRRYTF. For the CDR3, the DNA is TGTGCCAGCAGCCAAGATGAGTCGAGCCGAACTCGTCGCTACACCTTC.

This chain connects TRBV7-2 to TRBJ1-1; D gene unclear. The CDR3 sequence is 13 residues long. Germline V lookup: CDR1 SGHTA, CDR2 FQGNSA. V lost 0 bases, J lost 1 base, and 3 bases lay in between. The CDR3, as DNA: TGTGCCAGCAGCTTAGCACAGAACACTGAAGCTTTCTTT. It yields the protein CASSLAQNTEAFF.

The CDR3 reads CASSRGYNEQFF. As DNA, the CDR3 is TGTGCCAGCAGTCGCGGGTACAATGAGCAGTTCTTC. This chain connects TRBV27 to TRBJ2-1; D perhaps matches TRBD2 (5 bases). V was clipped by 5 bases and J by 4 bases, with 6 bases between them. Germline V CDR1 and CDR2: MNHEY, SMNVEV (reference sequence). The CDR3 contains 12 residues.

The chain joins TRBV5-6 to TRBJ1-3; unclear D gene. Looked up from germline, CDR1 is SGHDT and CDR2 is YYEEEE. This CDR3 has 12 amino acids. Between the trimmed V and J ends, which lost 4 bases and 6 bases, there was a span of 8 bases. The CDR3, as DNA: TGTGCCAGCAGCGCGGGCCCAAACACCATATATTTT. Amino acid sequence: CASSAGPNTIYF.

The V and J genes are TRBV6-5 and TRBJ1-5, with D unresolved. Germline CDR1 MNHEY, CDR2 SVGAGI. The CDR3 runs to 12 residues. Deletions cut 7 bases from V and 2 bases from J, with 6 bases between. The CDR3 DNA follows: TGTGCCAGCAAAGGCGGCAATCAGCCCCAGCATTTT. Residues: CASKGGNQPQHF.

This clone turned up a few times. CDR3 protein: CASSEGDGLNQPQHF. Written as DNA, the CDR3 is TGTGCCAGCAGTGAAGGGGACGGACTCAATCAGCCCCAGCATTTT. This chain connects TRBV6-1 to TRBJ1-5, with a weak D call TRBD1 (5 bases). Germline V gene sequence: CDR1 MNHNS, CDR2 SASEGT. This CDR3 has 15 amino acids. V was clipped by 1 base and J by 3 bases, with 10 bases between them.

This chain connects TRBV6-4 to TRBJ2-2; D remains ambiguous. Trimming removed 2 bases from V and 0 bases from J, with 7 bases in between. Looked up from germline, CDR1 is MRHNA and CDR2 is SNTAGT. The CDR3 has 15 residues. This CDR3 is CASSDNPSNTGELFF. CDR3 coding DNA: TGTGCCAGCAGTGACAATCCCTCGAACACCGGGGAGCTGTTTTTT.

This clone was observed a few times. The chain recombines TRBV14 with TRBJ2-1; D remains unclear. CDR3 length: 12 residues. V gave up 0 bases and J gave up 11 bases, with 8 bases separating them. Germline V gene sequence: CDR1 SGHDN, CDR2 FVKESK. The CDR3 DNA sequence: TGTGCCAGCAGCCAAGATCGATCGAAGCAGTTCTTC. It encodes CASSQDRSKQFF.

The chain couples TRBV24-1 to TRBJ1-2; possibly TRBD1 for D (5 bases). This CDR3 region has 15 residues. The V gene lost 3 bases and the J gene lost 4 bases, with 14 bases spanning the gap. Germline V lookup: CDR1 KGHDR, CDR2 SFDVKD. CDR3 in DNA: TGTGCCACCAGTGATCCTGCCGGGGGGAGCTATGGCTACACCTTC. This codes for CATSDPAGGSYGYTF.

This clone was seen a single time. This chain uses TRBV12-3 or TRBV12-4 with TRBJ2-1; D remains unclear. This CDR3 region has 13 residues. V lost 7 bases and J 5 bases, leaving 12 bases between the germline ends. CDR3 loop: CASTRTVNNEQFF. The CDR3 DNA reads TGTGCCAGCACGCGTACAGTTAACAATGAGCAGTTCTTC.

CDR3 loop: CASSPRQGSYEQYF. The CDR3 nucleotides are TGTGCCAGCTCACCACGTCAGGGTTCCTACGAGCAGTACTTC. This chain uses TRBV18 with TRBJ2-7, with a tentative D call TRBD1 (5 bases). The CDR3 runs 14 residues. The V gene lost 1 base and the J gene lost 1 base, with 8 bases spanning the gap. Germline V gives CDR1 KGHSH, CDR2 LQKENI.

The V gene is TRBV7-8, the J gene TRBJ1-4, with 11 bases aligning to TRBD1. Losses at the gene ends were 2 bases for V and 8 bases for J; bases not matched to a gene: 4. CDR3 size: 15 residues. Germline values: CDR1 SGHVS, CDR2 FQNEAQ. DNA of the CDR3: TGTGCCAGCAGCTTATTGGACAGGGGGCGGGAAAAACTGTTTTTT. Translating it yields CASSLLDRGREKLFF.

By frequency in the sample, this clone is medium-sized. This chain joins TRBV5-4 and TRBJ2-3, with TRBD1 matching over 10 bases. The CDR3 sequence is 16 residues long. Germline CDR1 is SGHNT and CDR2 is YYREEE (reference sequence). V was clipped by 3 bases and J by 5 bases; unmatched bases: 9. The CDR3 spells CASSSQSTGGRDTQYF. The CDR3 coding sequence is TGTGCCAGCAGCTCCCAGTCGACAGGGGGCCGAGATACGCAGTATTTT.

J is TRBJ2-1 and V is TRBV9; D remains ambiguous. The V gene lost 0 bases and the J gene lost 8 bases, with 18 bases spanning the gap. From germline, CDR1 is SGDLS and CDR2 YYNGEE. CDR3 size: 16 residues. Written as DNA, the CDR3 is TGTGCCAGCAGCGTAGCTGGTGACCGCCCCGTGGATGAGCAGTTCTTC. Its protein product is CASSVAGDRPVDEQFF.

V and J are TRBV4-3 and TRBJ1-5; D is possibly TRBD1 (5 bases). V lost 0 bases and J 0 bases, leaving 9 bases between the germline ends. There are 16 residues in the CDR3. The germline CDR1 and CDR2 sequences are LGHNA and YSLEER. CDR3 nucleotides: TGCGCCAGCAGCCAAGATCGGGGGATTAGCAATCAGCCCCAGCATTTT. It yields the protein CASSQDRGISNQPQHF.

The chain couples TRBV5-1 to TRBJ2-5; 10 bases fit TRBD1. The CDR3 extends over 16 amino acids. CDR1 and CDR2 from the germline V gene are SGHRS and YFSETQ. J was trimmed by 1 base and V by 4 bases; bases with no gene match: 7. CDR3 nucleotide sequence: TGCGCCAGCAGCGTCGGGACAGGGGCCTTCCAAGAGACCCAGTACTTC. Protein product: CASSVGTGAFQETQYF. The full variable domain, rest sourced from reference TRBV5-1 and TRBJ2-5, is KAGVTQTPRYLIKTRGQQVTLSCSPISGHRSVSWYQQTPGQGLQFLFEYFSETQRNKGNFPGRFSGRQFSNSRSEMNVSTLELGDSALYLCASSVGTGAFQETQYFGPGTRLLVL.

The genes are TRBV4-3 and TRBJ2-5; 10 bases are shared with TRBD2. Germline V gene sequence: CDR1 LGHNA, CDR2 YSLEER. This CDR3 comprises 16 residues. V lost 4 bases and J lost 5; bases outside the gene matches: 10. CDR3 DNA sequence: TGCGCCAGCAGCCCATCCAGCGGGGGGGCCCTTGAGACCCAGTACTTC. Translated: CASSPSSGGALETQYF.

The chain carries TRBV19 and TRBJ2-1, with D perhaps matching TRBD1 (5 bases). CDR1 is LNHDA and CDR2 is SQIVND in the germline V gene (reference sequence). Trimming pared 4 bases from V and 8 bases from J, leaving 9 bases between. The CDR3 is 12 amino acids. CDR3 loop: CASSRGRDEQFF. For the CDR3, the DNA is TGTGCCAGTAGTAGGGGCCGGGATGAGCAGTTCTTC. Full variable domain (outside the CDR3, taken from reference TRBV19 and TRBJ2-1): DGGITQSPKYLFRKEGQNVTLSCEQNLNHDAMYWYRQDPGQGLRLIYYSQIVNDFQKGDIAEGYSVSREKKESFPLTVTSAQKNPTAFYLCASSRGRDEQFFGPGTRLTVL.

This rearrangement joins TRBV2 to TRBJ1-3, with 7 bases lining up with TRBD1. Unmatched junction bases numbered 5, after V lost 6 bases and J lost 0 bases. The CDR3 runs to 15 residues. Germline CDR1 reads SNHLY; CDR2 reads FYNNEI. The CDR3 sequence: CASRKQGFSGNTIYF. CDR3 sequence (DNA): TGTGCCAGCAGGAAACAGGGGTTCTCTGGAAACACCATATATTTT.